Below are 9 T cell receptor beta chains sequenced from a single sample in a study of CXCR3 chemokines and chemotherapy response in bladder cancer. A single record per CDR3 protein comes from TCRdb applying MiXCR to the PCR reads. The sample consists of 2,000 to 3,000 distinct CDR3 sequences, 6.5% to 9% of them appearing once. Sample collection was performed from a patient whose treatment included neoadjuvant chemotherapy. The receptor set was obtained from a human donor with bladder cancer that responded to neoadjuvant chemotherapy.

This clonotype was found many times. The rearrangement joins TRBV19 to TRBJ1-2, with 7 bases aligning to TRBD1. The CDR3 is 13 amino acids. Trimming at V came to 10 bases and at J to 4 bases, leaving 9 bases not matched to a gene. Per germline, CDR1 LNHDA and CDR2 SQIVND (reference sequence). CDR3 amino acids: CATTAGGTYGYTF. DNA of the CDR3: TGTGCCACCACGGCAGGGGGGACCTATGGCTACACCTTC.

This clonotype has more than one count but fewer than ten. V gene TRBV12-3 or TRBV12-4 combines with J gene TRBJ2-3, with 8 bases fitting TRBD1. The V gene end was trimmed by 5 bases and the J gene end by 3 bases; junction bases not matched to a gene: 7. The CDR3 totals 15 residues. CDR3 DNA: TGTGCCAGCAGTCCGCTACAGGGGGGTACAGATACGCAGTATTTT. Protein: CASSPLQGGTDTQYF.

This clonotype is labeled as medium-sized (0.01 to 0.1%). The J gene is TRBJ2-7, the V gene TRBV10-3; possibly TRBD1 for D (5 bases). The CDR3 is made up of 13 amino acids. V was clipped by 0 bases and J by 9 bases, with 12 bases between them. Germline CDR1 is ENHRY and CDR2 is SYGVKD. CDR3 sequence (DNA): TGTGCCATCAGTGAGTCGAGACAGATGGTGCAGTACTTC. Translating it yields CAISESRQMVQYF.

In this sample, this clonotype turned up many times. The rearrangement uses TRBV12-3 or TRBV12-4 and TRBJ1-3; D is unclear. With 1 base removed from V and 3 bases from J, the gap between germline ends came to 1 base. This CDR3 contains 12 residues. The CDR3 protein is CASSLVGNTIYF. In DNA, the CDR3 is TGTGCCAGCAGTTTAGTTGGAAACACCATATATTTT.

V gene TRBV28 combines with J gene TRBJ2-7, with D possibly being TRBD2 (5 bases). Germline CDR1 and CDR2: MDHEN and SYDVKM. The CDR3 runs to 12 residues. V dropped 7 bases and J dropped 4 bases, with 11 bases sitting between them. DNA of the CDR3: TGTGCCAGCAAGACCGGCGGGTACGAGCAGTACTTC. Protein sequence: CASKTGGYEQYF.

The V gene is TRBV11-1, the J gene TRBJ2-5; no clear D gene. V gave up 4 bases and J gave up 3 bases, with 15 bases separating them. In germline, CDR1 is SGHAT, CDR2 FQDESV (reference sequence). The CDR3 is made up of 15 amino acids. CDR3 nucleotide sequence: TGTGCCAGCAGCTCCCCATCGGAAGGGAAAGAGACCCAGTACTTC. This encodes CASSSPSEGKETQYF.

This clonotype is labeled as large. The gene calls are TRBV29-1 and TRBJ1-2; no firm D call. The CDR3 length is 17 residues. V was trimmed by 0 bases and J by 4 bases, leaving 21 bases between them. In germline, CDR1 is SQVTM, CDR2 ANQGSEA. This CDR3 reads CSVEDIVGSPTFYGYTF. The CDR3 region has the DNA TGCAGCGTTGAAGATATAGTGGGCAGTCCTACCTTCTATGGCTACACCTTC. The variable domain in full, completed from reference TRBV29-1 and TRBJ1-2, reads SAVISQKPSRDICQRGTSLTIQCQVDSQVTMMFWYRQQPGQSLTLIATANQGSEATYESGFVIDKFPISRPNLTFSTLTVSNMSPEDSSIYLCSVEDIVGSPTFYGYTFGSGTRLTVV.

This clonotype was detected many times. The chain couples TRBV29-1 to TRBJ2-1; D is perhaps TRBD2 (5 bases). Germline CDR1 and CDR2: SQVTM and ANQGSEA. The length of the CDR3 is 11 residues. Trimming shortened V by 6 bases and J by 8 bases, and 11 bases separated the two germline ends. The CDR3 is CSVIPGYEQFF. CDR3 sequence (DNA): TGCAGCGTCATCCCGGGGTATGAGCAGTTCTTC.

This clonotype is termed medium-sized (0.01 to 0.1%). This chain joins TRBV7-2 and TRBJ1-5; tentatively, D is TRBD1 (5 bases). The CDR3 spans 15 residues. The V and J ends lost 1 base and 0 bases respectively, with 7 bases between them. Germline lookup yields CDR1 SGHTA and CDR2 FQGNSA. CDR3 bases: TGTGCCAGCAGCTTAGTGACAGATAGCAATCAGCCCCAGCATTTT. Amino acids: CASSLVTDSNQPQHF.